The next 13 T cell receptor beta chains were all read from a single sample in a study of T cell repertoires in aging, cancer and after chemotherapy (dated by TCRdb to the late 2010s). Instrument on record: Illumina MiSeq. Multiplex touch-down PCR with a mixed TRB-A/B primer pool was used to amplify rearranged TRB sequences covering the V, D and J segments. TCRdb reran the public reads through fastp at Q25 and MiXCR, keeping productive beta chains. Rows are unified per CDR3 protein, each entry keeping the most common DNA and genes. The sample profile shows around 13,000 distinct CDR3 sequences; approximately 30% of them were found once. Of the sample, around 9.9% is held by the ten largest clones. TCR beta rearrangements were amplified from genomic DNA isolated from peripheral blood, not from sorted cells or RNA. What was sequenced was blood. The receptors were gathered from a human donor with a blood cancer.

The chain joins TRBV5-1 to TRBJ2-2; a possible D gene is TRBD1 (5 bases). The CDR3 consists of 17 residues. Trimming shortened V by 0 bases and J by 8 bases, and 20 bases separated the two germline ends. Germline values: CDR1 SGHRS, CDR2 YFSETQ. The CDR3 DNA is TGCGCCAGCAGCTTGGGGATGAAGGGGTCGGTTGCAGGGGAGCTGTTTTTT. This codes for CASSLGMKGSVAGELFF.

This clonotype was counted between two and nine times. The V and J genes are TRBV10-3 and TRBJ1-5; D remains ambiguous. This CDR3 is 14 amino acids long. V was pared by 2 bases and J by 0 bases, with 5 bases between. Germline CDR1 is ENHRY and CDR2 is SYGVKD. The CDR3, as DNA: TGTGCCATCAGTGAGATCGATAGCAATCAGCCCCAGCATTTT. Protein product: CAISEIDSNQPQHF.

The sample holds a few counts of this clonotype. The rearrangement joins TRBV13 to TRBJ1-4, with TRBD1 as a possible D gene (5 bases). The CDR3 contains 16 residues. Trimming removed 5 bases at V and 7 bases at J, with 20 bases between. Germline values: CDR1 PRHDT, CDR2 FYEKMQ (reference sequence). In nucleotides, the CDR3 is TGTGCCAGCAGCCGAAAAGTCCCAGGGTCCATTGAAAAACTGTTTTTT. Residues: CASSRKVPGSIEKLFF.

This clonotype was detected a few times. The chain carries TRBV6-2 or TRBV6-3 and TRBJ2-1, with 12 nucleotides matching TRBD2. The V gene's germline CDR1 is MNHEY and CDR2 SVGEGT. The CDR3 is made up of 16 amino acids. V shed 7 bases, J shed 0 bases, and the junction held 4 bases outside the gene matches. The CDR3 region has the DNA TGTGCCAGCAAAACTAGCGGGAGGACCTCCTACAATGAGCAGTTCTTC. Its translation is CASKTSGRTSYNEQFF.

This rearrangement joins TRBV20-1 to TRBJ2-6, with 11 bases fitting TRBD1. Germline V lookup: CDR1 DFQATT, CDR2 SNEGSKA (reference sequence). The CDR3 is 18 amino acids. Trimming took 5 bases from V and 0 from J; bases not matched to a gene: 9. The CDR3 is CSAPRTGGSSSGANVLTF. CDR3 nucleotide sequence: TGCAGTGCTCCCCGGACAGGGGGCTCCAGCTCTGGGGCCAACGTCCTGACTTTC.

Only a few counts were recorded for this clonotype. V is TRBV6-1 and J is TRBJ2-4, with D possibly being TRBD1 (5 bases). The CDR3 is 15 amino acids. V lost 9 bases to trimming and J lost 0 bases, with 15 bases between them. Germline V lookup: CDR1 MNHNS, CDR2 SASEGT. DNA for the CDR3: TGTGCCAGAGTGAAGGGGCATCAAGCCAAAAACATTCAGTACTTC. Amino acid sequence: CARVKGHQAKNIQYF.

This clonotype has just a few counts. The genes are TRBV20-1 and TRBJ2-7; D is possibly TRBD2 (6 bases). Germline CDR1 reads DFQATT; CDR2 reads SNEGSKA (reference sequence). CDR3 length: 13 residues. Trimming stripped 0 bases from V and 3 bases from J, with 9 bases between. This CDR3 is CSARDGGNYEQYF. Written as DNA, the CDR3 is TGCAGTGCTAGAGATGGGGGGAACTACGAGCAGTACTTC.

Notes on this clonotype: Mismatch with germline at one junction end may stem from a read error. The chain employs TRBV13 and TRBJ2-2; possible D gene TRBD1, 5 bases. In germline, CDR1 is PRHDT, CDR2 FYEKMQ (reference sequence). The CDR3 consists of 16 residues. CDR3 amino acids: CASSLPGPGDTGELFF. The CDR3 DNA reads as TGCGCCAGCAGCTTGCCAGGGCCCGGCGACACCGGGGAGCTGTTTTTT.

CDR3: CASSFSDRRAQYF. In DNA form, the CDR3 reads TGTGCCAGCAGTTTCTCCGACAGGAGAGCCCAGTACTTC. The chain has TRBV12-3 or TRBV12-4 and TRBJ2-4, with a tentative D call TRBD1 (6 bases). CDR3 length: 13 residues. V lost 3 bases and J lost 13, with 16 bases in between.

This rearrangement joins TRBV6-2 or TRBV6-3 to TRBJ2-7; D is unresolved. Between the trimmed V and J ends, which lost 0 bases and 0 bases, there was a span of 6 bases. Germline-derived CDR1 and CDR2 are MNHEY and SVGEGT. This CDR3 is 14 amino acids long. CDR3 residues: CASSYSPSSYEQYV. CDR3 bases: TGTGCCAGCAGTTACTCTCCCAGCTCCTACGAGCAGTACGTC.

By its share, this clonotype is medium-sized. The CDR3 DNA is TGTGCCAGCAGTGAACAGGGGGTCGCCACAGATACGCAGTATTTT. The encoded protein is CASSEQGVATDTQYF. The rearrangement uses TRBV6-4 and TRBJ2-3, with 8 positions matching TRBD1. The junction had 4 bases not matched to a gene; V was cut back by 3 bases and J by 2 bases. The CDR3 sequence is 15 residues long. Germline V gene lookup returns CDR1 MRHNA and CDR2 SNTAGT.

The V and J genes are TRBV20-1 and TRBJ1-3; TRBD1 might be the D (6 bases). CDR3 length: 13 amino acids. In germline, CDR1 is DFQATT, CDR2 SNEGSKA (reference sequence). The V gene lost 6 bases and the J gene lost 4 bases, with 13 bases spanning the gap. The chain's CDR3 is CSATTGYGNTIYF. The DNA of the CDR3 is TGCAGTGCCACCACAGGGTACGGAAACACCATATATTTT.

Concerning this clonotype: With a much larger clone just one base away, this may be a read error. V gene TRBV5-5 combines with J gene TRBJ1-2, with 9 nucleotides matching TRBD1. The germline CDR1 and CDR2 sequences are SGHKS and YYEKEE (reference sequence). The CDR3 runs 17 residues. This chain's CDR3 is CASGFRQGGNDNYGYTF. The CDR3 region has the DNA TGTGCCAGCGGCTTCCGACAGGGGGGGAACGATAACTATGGCTACACCTTC.